These T cell receptor beta chains were read from a single sample in a study of tumor-infiltrating lymphocytes in localized non-small cell lung cancer. Some clones are missing from TCRdb's copy, which holds only in-frame ones; the method was immunoSEQ multiplex PCR. This table holds fewer than 8,000 clones, just under 75% found once. The sample consisted of uninvolved lung tissue not adjacent to the tumor. The origin of the receptors is a human donor with non-small cell lung cancer. CDR3s include the opening cysteine and the closing phenylalanine or tryptophan. The order of the fields is clone size, V gene, D gene, J gene, CDR3 DNA, CDR3 protein. A D gene is named only where the DNA matches it firmly. The size entry is marked missing in some rows and otherwise reads once, few, many or a size class.

clone size: .
V gene: TRBV9
D gene: .
J gene: TRBJ1-5
CDR3 DNA: TGTGCCAGCAGCGCGGCTGCGGGAGTCGATCAGCCCCAGCATTTT
CDR3 protein: CASSAAAGVDQPQHF

clone size: .
V gene: TRBV11-2
D gene: .
J gene: TRBJ2-2
CDR3 DNA: TGTGCCAGCAGACAGTCGGGCACCGGGGAGCTGTTTTTT
CDR3 protein: CASRQSGTGELFF

clone size: .
V gene: TRBV19
D gene: TRBD1
J gene: TRBJ2-7
CDR3 DNA: TGTGCCAGTATTCCGGGACAGGGGGCGAATGAGCAGTACTTC
CDR3 protein: CASIPGQGANEQYF

clone size: .
V gene: TRBV6-1
D gene: .
J gene: TRBJ2-7
CDR3 DNA: TGTGCCAGCACCTTACAGGGGGGGTCCTACGAGCAGTACTTC
CDR3 protein: CASTLQGGSYEQYF

clone size: .
V gene: TRBV4-3
D gene: TRBD2
J gene: TRBJ2-2
CDR3 DNA: TGCGCCAGCAGCCAAGGGGGACTAGCGTATACCGGGGAGCTGTTTTTT
CDR3 protein: CASSQGGLAYTGELFF

clone size: few
V gene: TRBV19
D gene: TRBD2
J gene: TRBJ2-1
CDR3 DNA: TGTGCCAGTAGTATAGGTACCGGGACTAGCAATGAGCAGTTCTTC
CDR3 protein: CASSIGTGTSNEQFF

clone size: .
V gene: TRBV19
D gene: .
J gene: TRBJ2-5
CDR3 DNA: TGTGCCAGTAGTACGCTAGGGGGGTCATATGAGACCCAGTACTTC
CDR3 protein: CASSTLGGSYETQYF

clone size: .
V gene: TRBV2
D gene: .
J gene: TRBJ2-3
CDR3 DNA: TGTGCCAGCAGTCAAGGACTCGTCACAGATACGCAGTATTTT
CDR3 protein: CASSQGLVTDTQYF

clone size: .
V gene: TRBV7-2
D gene: TRBD2
J gene: TRBJ2-3
CDR3 DNA: TGTGCCAGCAGCCCCGGACTAGCGGGAGGAAGGAGGCAGTATTTT
CDR3 protein: CASSPGLAGGRRQYF

clone size: .
V gene: TRBV11-3
D gene: .
J gene: TRBJ1-2
CDR3 DNA: TGTGCCAGCAGCTTAGGGTTCGATGGCTACACCTTC
CDR3 protein: CASSLGFDGYTF

clone size: large
V gene: TRBV10-3
D gene: .
J gene: TRBJ1-1
CDR3 DNA: TGTGCCATCAGTGAGGATAGGCTGAGCGAAGCTTTCTTT
CDR3 protein: CAISEDRLSEAFF

clone size: .
V gene: TRBV4-1
D gene: TRBD2
J gene: TRBJ2-6
CDR3 DNA: TGCGCCAGCAGCCCCGTGGAACTAGCGGGAGCTGGGGCCAACGTCCTGACTTTC
CDR3 protein: CASSPVELAGAGANVLTF

clone size: .
V gene: TRBV9
D gene: .
J gene: TRBJ2-7
CDR3 DNA: TGTGCCAGCAGCGTCTCCTACGAGCAGTACTTC
CDR3 protein: CASSVSYEQYF

clone size: once
V gene: TRBV6-1
D gene: .
J gene: TRBJ2-7
CDR3 DNA: TGTGCCAGCAGTGAACCGAGCGGCGAGCAGTACTTC
CDR3 protein: CASSEPSGEQYF

clone size: .
V gene: TRBV7-8
D gene: .
J gene: TRBJ1-2
CDR3 DNA: TGTGCCAGCAGCTCCAGGGAGGGCTATGGCTACACCTTC
CDR3 protein: CASSSREGYGYTF

clone size: .
V gene: TRBV7-2
D gene: .
J gene: TRBJ2-7
CDR3 DNA: TGTGCCAGCAGCTCACAACCTAGTCAGCTTATGGAGCAGTACTTC
CDR3 protein: CASSSQPSQLMEQYF

clone size: .
V gene: TRBV12-5
D gene: .
J gene: TRBJ2-5
CDR3 DNA: TGTGCTAGTGCCGGGGACGGAAAAGAGACCCAGTACTTC
CDR3 protein: CASAGDGKETQYF

clone size: .
V gene: TRBV6-1
D gene: TRBD2
J gene: TRBJ2-7
CDR3 DNA: TGTGCCAGCAGTCCGACTAGCGGCCCCTACGAGCAGTACTTC
CDR3 protein: CASSPTSGPYEQYF

clone size: .
V gene: TRBV9
D gene: TRBD2
J gene: TRBJ2-2
CDR3 DNA: TGTGCCAGCAGCCCAGGGACTACGAACACCGGGGAGCTGTTTTTT
CDR3 protein: CASSPGTTNTGELFF

clone size: .
V gene: TRBV19
D gene: .
J gene: TRBJ1-1
CDR3 DNA: TGTGCCAGTAGTCTTAGAGGGGCGTCCACTGAAGCTTTCTTT
CDR3 protein: CASSLRGASTEAFF

clone size: .
V gene: TRBV11-3
D gene: TRBD2
J gene: TRBJ2-1
CDR3 DNA: TGTGCCAGCCAATCGGGACTAGCGGGTAACAATGAGCAGTTCTTC
CDR3 protein: CASQSGLAGNNEQFF

clone size: medium-sized
V gene: TRBV19
D gene: .
J gene: TRBJ1-1
CDR3 DNA: TGTGCCAGTAGTACCAACTTTGAAGCTTTCTTT
CDR3 protein: CASSTNFEAFF

clone size: once
V gene: TRBV6-4
D gene: .
J gene: TRBJ2-3
CDR3 DNA: TGTGCCAGCAGTGAAGTGGTCGGGACAGATACGCAGTATTTT
CDR3 protein: CASSEVVGTDTQYF

clone size: .
V gene: TRBV6-1
D gene: .
J gene: TRBJ1-4
CDR3 DNA: TGTGCCAGCAGTGAACGGCGGGGCGCGGGGACTAATGAAAAACTGTTTTTT
CDR3 protein: CASSERRGAGTNEKLFF

clone size: .
V gene: TRBV30
D gene: TRBD1
J gene: TRBJ1-1
CDR3 DNA: TGTGCCTGGAGGACCGGGACAGGGGGTGCTTTCTTT
CDR3 protein: CAWRTGTGGAFF

clone size: .
V gene: TRBV19
D gene: TRBD2
J gene: TRBJ2-3
CDR3 DNA: TGTGCCAGTAGTGGGTCTAGCGGGAGGGTGGCAGATACGCAGTATTTT
CDR3 protein: CASSGSSGRVADTQYF

clone size: .
V gene: TRBV18
D gene: .
J gene: TRBJ2-1
CDR3 DNA: TGTGCCAGCTCCCCAGGGCAGGGTCCCTACAATGAGCAGTTCTTC
CDR3 protein: CASSPGQGPYNEQFF

clone size: .
V gene: TRBV6-1
D gene: TRBD2
J gene: TRBJ2-1
CDR3 DNA: TGTGCCAGCAGGGTTAGCGGGAGCTCCTACAATGAGCAGTTCTTC
CDR3 protein: CASRVSGSSYNEQFF

clone size: few
V gene: TRBV6-5
D gene: .
J gene: TRBJ2-1
CDR3 DNA: TGTGCCAGCGGGACTCGGAATGAGCAGTTCTTC
CDR3 protein: CASGTRNEQFF

clone size: .
V gene: TRBV7-6
D gene: TRBD2
J gene: TRBJ2-5
CDR3 DNA: TGTGCCAGCAGCCCCAGGTGGGGGGGAGGGGAGACCCAGTACTTC
CDR3 protein: CASSPRWGGGETQYF

clone size: .
V gene: TRBV6-1
D gene: .
J gene: TRBJ2-7
CDR3 DNA: TGTGCCAGCAGTCCGGGTTACTACGAGCAGTACTTC
CDR3 protein: CASSPGYYEQYF

clone size: .
V gene: TRBV28
D gene: .
J gene: TRBJ1-1
CDR3 DNA: TGTGCCAGCAGCCCTGGACAGCCGAACACTGAAGCTTTCTTT
CDR3 protein: CASSPGQPNTEAFF

clone size: .
V gene: TRBV5-5
D gene: TRBD1
J gene: TRBJ1-1
CDR3 DNA: TGTGCCAGCAGCAGAAGGACAGGGGACACTGAAGCTTTCTTT
CDR3 protein: CASSRRTGDTEAFF

clone size: .
V gene: TRBV5-1
D gene: .
J gene: TRBJ2-2
CDR3 DNA: TGCGCCAGCACCGTGGACAGATTCACCGGGGAGCTGTTTTTT
CDR3 protein: CASTVDRFTGELFF

clone size: .
V gene: TRBV7-8
D gene: .
J gene: TRBJ2-4
CDR3 DNA: TGTGCCAGCAGCTTAGGAGACAAAAACATTCAGTACTTC
CDR3 protein: CASSLGDKNIQYF

clone size: .
V gene: TRBV13
D gene: TRBD2
J gene: TRBJ2-3
CDR3 DNA: TGTGCCAGCAGCTTAGGAGGGCGGGGGGTTTTCGCAGATACGCAGTATTTT
CDR3 protein: CASSLGGRGVFADTQYF

clone size: .
V gene: TRBV5-4
D gene: .
J gene: TRBJ2-7
CDR3 DNA: TGTGCCAGCAGCTTTAACGAGGGCTACGAGCAGTACTTC
CDR3 protein: CASSFNEGYEQYF

clone size: .
V gene: TRBV5-1
D gene: .
J gene: TRBJ2-6
CDR3 DNA: TGCGCCAGCAGCTTGGGCCGGGATGCTGGGGCCAACGTCCTGACTTTC
CDR3 protein: CASSLGRDAGANVLTF

clone size: .
V gene: TRBV21-1
D gene: .
J gene: TRBJ2-3
CDR3 DNA: TGTGCCAGCAGCAACCCCTCTGGCGGGAGGGAAACAGATACGCAGTATTTT
CDR3 protein: CASSNPSGGRETDTQYF

clone size: .
V gene: TRBV2
D gene: .
J gene: TRBJ1-1
CDR3 DNA: TGTGCCAGCAGCGAACAGGGTGAGGGGTCTGAAGCTTTCTTT
CDR3 protein: CASSEQGEGSEAFF

clone size: once
V gene: TRBV19
D gene: TRBD1
J gene: TRBJ1-1
CDR3 DNA: TGTGCCAGTAGTAGGACAGGGGCGAGAACTGAAGCTTTCTTT
CDR3 protein: CASSRTGARTEAFF

clone size: once
V gene: TRBV10-3
D gene: TRBD1
J gene: TRBJ2-3
CDR3 DNA: TGTGCCATCAGTGGAACTACAGGGGCGTCTGGCACAGATACGCAGTATTTT
CDR3 protein: CAISGTTGASGTDTQYF

clone size: .
V gene: TRBV19
D gene: TRBD2
J gene: TRBJ2-1
CDR3 DNA: TGTGCCAGCAATAGCGGGAGTACCTACAATGAGCAGTTCTTC
CDR3 protein: CASNSGSTYNEQFF

clone size: .
V gene: TRBV7-8
D gene: .
J gene: TRBJ1-5
CDR3 DNA: TGTGCCAGCAGCTTAGTTGAGGGGCTAACTAGCAATCAGCCCCAGCATTTT
CDR3 protein: CASSLVEGLTSNQPQHF

clone size: .
V gene: TRBV29-1
D gene: TRBD1
J gene: TRBJ1-2
CDR3 DNA: TGCAGCGGAGGGACAGCCAGTTGGTATGGCTACACCTTC
CDR3 protein: CSGGTASWYGYTF

clone size: once
V gene: TRBV7-9
D gene: .
J gene: TRBJ2-1
CDR3 DNA: TGTGCCAGCAGCTTCGGGGACGCCCAGACCAGTGAGCAGTTCTTC
CDR3 protein: CASSFGDAQTSEQFF